The clone carrying this T cell receptor beta chain has only a few counts. The data derive from a study of T cells in Graves' hyperthyroidism and ophthalmopathy. A sample of blood taken at first hyperthyroidism diagnosis preceded any ophthalmopathy symptoms. The length of the CDR3 is 16 residues. V lost 9 bases to trimming and J lost 6 bases; unmatched junction nucleotides: 17. What was amplified from RNA transcripts were TCR beta CDR3 regions. In the first-round RT-PCR of the TCR CDR3, the HTBI primer set was used. Each CDR3 protein is one row after TCRdb ran MiXCR on the multiplex PCR reads. The sample has 300,000 to 450,000 distinct CDR3 sequences, approximately 13% seen once.

The sequenced sample consisted of blood. This sequence joins TRBV12-3 or TRBV12-4 and TRBJ2-7; 10 bases align to TRBD2. This sequence was found in a man under 40 with Graves' hyperthyroidism that later progressed to Graves' ophthalmopathy. CDR3 DNA sequence: TGTGCCAGTATCATGAGAATTAGCGGGGGGCCATCCGAGCAGTACTTC. As protein: CASIMRISGGPSEQYF.